Listed below are T cell receptor beta chains from one sample, sequenced in a study of blood T cell repertoires in COVID-19. Produced via immunoSEQ multiplex PCR; TCRdb's table is partial and in-frame only. The table has approximately 76,000 clones, roughly 85% seen once. Sequencing was carried out using peripheral blood. The receptor source for this set is a human donor in a cohort sampled during active COVID-19. CDR3s include the opening cysteine and the closing phenylalanine or tryptophan. The D gene is left open where the match is weak. Only some rows state a clone size, as once, few, many or a class for expanded clones.

j_call d_call clone_size v_call cdr3_nt cdr3_aa
TRBJ2-1 . . TRBV5-1 TGCGCCAGCAGCTTTTCATCGGGGGGCTATGAGCAGTTCTTC CASSFSSGGYEQFF
TRBJ1-4 . . TRBV7-9 TGTGCCAGCAGCCCGGAAGACAGGCCAAATGAAAAACTGTTTTTT CASSPEDRPNEKLFF
TRBJ2-7 TRBD2 . TRBV19 TGTGCCAGTAGTATTGGGACTAGTCACTACGAGCAGTACTTC CASSIGTSHYEQYF
TRBJ2-1 . . TRBV20-1 TGCAGTGCCCTAGGGGATGAGCAGTTCTTC CSALGDEQFF
TRBJ2-5 TRBD1 . TRBV5-1 TGCGCCAGCAGCTTGGGGGGACAGCAAGAGACCCAGTACTTC CASSLGGQQETQYF
TRBJ1-5 TRBD1 once TRBV19 TGTGCCAGTATGTCAAGACAGGGTATTCAGCCCCAGCATTTT CASMSRQGIQPQHF
TRBJ2-1 TRBD1 . TRBV19 TGTGCCAGTAGAAATGGACAGGTCTTGAGAGGGTCCTACAATGAGCAGTTCTTC CASRNGQVLRGSYNEQFF
TRBJ1-3 TRBD1 . TRBV9 TGTGCCAGCAGCGTAGTTGGACAGGGGGCTTTTGGAAACACCATATATTTT CASSVVGQGAFGNTIYF
TRBJ1-2 TRBD1 . TRBV9 TGTGCCAGCAGCTGGTCCTCCGAGGGACAGAGCTTC CASSWSSEGQSF
TRBJ2-5 TRBD2 . TRBV19 TGTGCCAGTAGTATAAGTGGGAGACTAGCGGGGGCGTACCAAGAGACCCAGTACTTC CASSISGRLAGAYQETQYF